What follows describes a single T cell receptor beta chain. What it binds is unknown. These data come from a study of T cells in Graves' hyperthyroidism and ophthalmopathy. Using around 10 ml of fresh peripheral blood, PBMCs were prepared. Study conclusions and caveats: Most clonotypes expanded in thyroid above 0.001 were likewise present in blood.

There were TCR beta CDR3 regions amplified from RNA transcripts. Primed by the HTBI set, a first-round RT-PCR was run on the TCR CDR3. Each CDR3 protein gets one entry after TCRdb re-called the multiplex PCR reads with MiXCR. Of nearly 600,000 distinct CDR3 sequences listed, 11% to 15% are singletons. Sequenced: blood. The receptor's source is a young woman with Graves' hyperthyroidism that later progressed to Graves' ophthalmopathy.

DNA of the CDR3: TGCGCCAGCAGCCAAGAAGAACAGGGATTCTATGGCTACACCTTC. Protein sequence: CASSQEEQGFYGYTF. This chain connects TRBV4-3 to TRBJ1-2, with D perhaps TRBD1 (6 bases). Trimming removed 0 bases at V and 4 bases at J, with 12 bases between. Germline V CDR1 and CDR2: LGHNA, YSLEER. The CDR3 loop spans 15 amino acids.